A selection of T cell receptor beta chains follows, all from one sample in a study of T cells in Graves' hyperthyroidism and ophthalmopathy. MiXCR was run by TCRdb on the multiplex PCR reads, yielding one entry per CDR3 protein. The data hold a few hundred thousand distinct CDR3 sequences, with about 20% observed a single time. The sequenced sample consisted of blood. These receptors all come from a man aged 18 to 29 with Graves' hyperthyroidism. The CDR3 runs from the conserved cysteine through the conserved F or W. Each record gives: J gene, CDR3 length, clone size, V gene, D gene, CDR3 protein, CDR3 DNA. The D gene is left open where the match is weak. Clone size is shown for a subset of rows, as once, few, many or a class of expanded clone.

>TRBJ2-5|20|NA|TRBV11-2|TRBD2
CASSFIPPGLAGGGQETQYF
TGTGCCAGCAGCTTTATCCCCCCAGGACTAGCGGGGGGCGGCCAAGAGACCCAGTACTTC
>TRBJ2-7|15|many|TRBV6-1|NA
CASSAAPGTSYEQYF
TGTGCCAGCAGCGCGGCACCGGGGACCTCCTACGAGCAGTACTTC
>TRBJ1-6|14|many|TRBV6-1|TRBD1
CASSLGTGNSPLHF
TGTGCCAGCAGCCTGGGGACAGGGAATTCACCCCTCCACTTT
>TRBJ1-1|13|many|TRBV6-1|TRBD1
CASRWTGATEAFF
TGTGCCAGCAGGTGGACAGGGGCGACTGAAGCTTTCTTT
>TRBJ2-5|15|NA|TRBV12-3/TRBV12-4|NA
CASGSAEELQETQYF
TGTGCCAGCGGAAGCGCGGAGGAGCTCCAAGAGACCCAGTACTTC
>TRBJ1-5|16|many|TRBV27|TRBD1
CASSLWGQNSNQPQHF
TGTGCCAGCAGTTTATGGGGACAGAATAGCAATCAGCCCCAGCATTTT
>TRBJ1-2|17|NA|TRBV6-5|TRBD1
CASSYLTGTGPLRGYTF
TGTGCCAGCAGTTATTTAACCGGGACAGGGCCCCTTCGGGGCTACACCTTC
>TRBJ2-2|16|many|TRBV28|NA
CASSLMGASNTGELFF
TGTGCCAGCAGTTTAATGGGGGCCTCGAACACCGGGGAGCTGTTTTTT
>TRBJ2-2|14|NA|TRBV20-1|NA
CSARFMGFTGELFF
TGCAGTGCTAGATTCATGGGATTCACCGGGGAGCTGTTTTTT
>TRBJ1-1|13|many|TRBV7-9|NA
CASSLGHGTEAFF
TGTGCCAGCAGCTTAGGGCACGGCACTGAAGCTTTCTTT
>TRBJ1-2|15|many|TRBV24-1|TRBD1
CATSDSGTGNYGYTF
TGTGCCACCAGTGATTCCGGGACAGGAAATTATGGCTACACCTTC
>TRBJ1-1|15|many|TRBV11-2|NA
CASSELQGQASEAFF
TGTGCCAGCAGCGAACTACAGGGTCAGGCGTCTGAAGCTTTCTTT
>TRBJ2-2|14|many|TRBV5-5|NA
CASSLRIPAGELFF
TGTGCCAGCAGCTTGAGGATTCCGGCCGGGGAGCTGTTTTTT
>TRBJ1-1|12|few|TRBV6-1|NA
CASAPHGTEAFF
TGTGCCAGCGCCCCCCATGGGACTGAAGCTTTCTTT
>TRBJ2-7|12|NA|TRBV11-2|NA
CASGDRRHEQYF
TGTGCCAGCGGCGATAGAAGGCACGAGCAGTACTTC
>TRBJ2-5|13|many|TRBV6-1|NA
CASNTRALETQYF
TGTGCCAGCAATACCAGGGCTTTGGAGACCCAGTACTTC
>TRBJ1-5|15|NA|TRBV6-1|TRBD1
CASSEGTGGSQPQHF
TGTGCCAGCAGTGAAGGGACAGGGGGCTCACAGCCCCAGCATTTT
>TRBJ2-3|15|NA|TRBV10-3|TRBD1
CATDAGQGGTDTQYF
TGTGCCACCGATGCGGGACAGGGGGGGACAGATACGCAGTATTTT
>TRBJ2-5|14|many|TRBV30|NA
CAWSQLRDQETQYF
TGTGCCTGGAGTCAGCTGAGGGATCAAGAGACCCAGTACTTC
>TRBJ1-6|14|many|TRBV12-3/TRBV12-4|NA
CASAVLPGGSPLHF
TGTGCCAGCGCGGTTTTGCCGGGGGGATCACCCCTCCACTTT
>TRBJ2-7|15|many|TRBV27|NA
CASSLSTGHPYEQYF
TGTGCCAGCAGTTTATCTACGGGACACCCCTACGAGCAGTACTTC
>TRBJ1-2|14|many|TRBV28|TRBD1
CASSWDRGNYGYTF
TGTGCCAGCAGTTGGGACAGGGGGAACTATGGCTACACCTTC
>TRBJ2-7|14|many|TRBV7-9|TRBD1
CASSLGTGLYEQYF
TGCGCCAGCAGCTTGGGGACAGGACTTTACGAGCAGTACTTC
>TRBJ1-5|14|many|TRBV6-2/TRBV6-3|NA
CASEGQFGDQPQHF
TGTGCCAGCGAGGGTCAATTCGGGGATCAGCCCCAGCATTTT
>TRBJ2-7|17|few|TRBV2|NA
CASSERRSVLSPYEQYF
TGTGCCAGCAGTGAAAGGAGGTCGGTCCTATCGCCCTACGAGCAGTACTTC
>TRBJ2-7|13|many|TRBV28|TRBD1
CASSLGQLGEQYF
TGTGCCAGCAGCTTGGGACAGCTCGGCGAGCAGTACTTC
>TRBJ2-7|14|NA|TRBV12-3/TRBV12-4|NA
CASSSKGTADEQYF
TGTGCCAGCAGTTCGAAGGGGACCGCGGATGAGCAGTACTTC
>TRBJ1-1|15|many|TRBV20-1|NA
CSARGTLVFGTEAFF
TGCAGTGCTAGAGGCACTTTGGTGTTTGGCACTGAAGCTTTCTTT
>TRBJ2-7|14|many|TRBV15|NA
CATSRVRQTNEQYF
TGTGCCACCAGCAGAGTGAGACAAACCAACGAGCAGTACTTC